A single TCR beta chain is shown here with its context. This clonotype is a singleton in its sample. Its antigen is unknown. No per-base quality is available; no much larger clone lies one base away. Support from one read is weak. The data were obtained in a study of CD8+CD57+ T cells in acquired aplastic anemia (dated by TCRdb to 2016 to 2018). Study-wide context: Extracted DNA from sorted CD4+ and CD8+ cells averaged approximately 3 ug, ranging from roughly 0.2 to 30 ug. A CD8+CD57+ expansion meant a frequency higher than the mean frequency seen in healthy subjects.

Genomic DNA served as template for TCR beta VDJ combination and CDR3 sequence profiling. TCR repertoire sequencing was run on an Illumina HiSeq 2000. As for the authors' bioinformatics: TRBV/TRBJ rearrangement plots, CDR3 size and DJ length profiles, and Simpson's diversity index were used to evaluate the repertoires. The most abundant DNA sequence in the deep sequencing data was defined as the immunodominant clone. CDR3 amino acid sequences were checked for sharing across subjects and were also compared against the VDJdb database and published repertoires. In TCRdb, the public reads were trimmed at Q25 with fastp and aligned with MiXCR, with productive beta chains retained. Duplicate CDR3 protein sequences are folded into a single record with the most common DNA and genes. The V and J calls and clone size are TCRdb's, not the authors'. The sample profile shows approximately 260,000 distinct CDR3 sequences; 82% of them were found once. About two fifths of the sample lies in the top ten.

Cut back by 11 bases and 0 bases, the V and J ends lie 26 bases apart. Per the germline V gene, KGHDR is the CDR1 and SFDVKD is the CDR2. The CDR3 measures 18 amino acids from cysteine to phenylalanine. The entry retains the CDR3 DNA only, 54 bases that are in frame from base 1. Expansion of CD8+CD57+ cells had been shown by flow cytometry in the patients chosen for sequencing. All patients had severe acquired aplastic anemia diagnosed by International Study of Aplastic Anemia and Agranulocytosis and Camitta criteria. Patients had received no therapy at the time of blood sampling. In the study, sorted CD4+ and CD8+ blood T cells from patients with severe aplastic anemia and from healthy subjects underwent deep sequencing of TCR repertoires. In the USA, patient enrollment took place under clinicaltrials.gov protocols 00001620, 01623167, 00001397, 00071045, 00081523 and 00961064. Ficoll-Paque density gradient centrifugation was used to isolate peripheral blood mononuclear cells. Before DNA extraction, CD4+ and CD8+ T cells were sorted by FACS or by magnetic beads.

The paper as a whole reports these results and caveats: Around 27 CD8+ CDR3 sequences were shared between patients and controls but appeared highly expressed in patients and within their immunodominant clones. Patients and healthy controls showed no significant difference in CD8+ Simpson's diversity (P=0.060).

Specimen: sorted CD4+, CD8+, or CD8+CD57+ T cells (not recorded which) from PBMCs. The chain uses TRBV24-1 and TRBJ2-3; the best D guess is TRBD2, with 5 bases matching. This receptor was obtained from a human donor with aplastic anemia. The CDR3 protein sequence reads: CASSGLLIAPSSTDTQYF. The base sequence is TGTGCCAGCAGCGGCCTTCTAATAGCGCCTTCTAGCACAGATACGCAGTATTTT.